This T cell receptor (beta chain) was identified during a study of cytomegalovirus exposure and HLA in healthy donors (dated by TCRdb to the late 2010s). The study in broad terms: In an earlier analysis of under 600 of the donors, 276 Gb of sequence data and 90 million to 130 million unique TCR beta sequences from about 179 million T cells were reported. Among around 400 genotyped donors of the cohort, an average of roughly 230,000 unique TCR beta nucleotide sequences was sequenced per donor, of which 15% to 20% were non-productive. Genome-wide SNP genotypes for about 65% of the roughly 670 donors were used in a later genetic analysis, which treated that subset as a discovery cohort. The study combined high-throughput TCR immunosequencing, statistical association of individual TCRs with disease status, and machine learning to predict cytomegalovirus infection status. The number of typed donors differed by locus: about 620-640 for A, B, C, DRB1 and DQB1; 522 for DQA1; 606 for DPA1; and roughly 470 for DPB1. An earlier analysis of 587 of the donors applied high-throughput TCR beta sequencing to assess whether each TCR beta V gene segment acted as functional or pseudogenic. Donor age, sex, ethnicity and CMV serostatus were collected together with the repertoire data. A later analysis re-examined previously published TCR beta repertoires from roughly 650 donors and added high-resolution HLA genotyping to investigate patterns of TCR occurrence. An early release that covered roughly 600 HLA-typed donors contained 300 to 350 gigabases of sequencing data and approximately 85 million unique TCR sequences. Rather than using new phenotypic data, the later analysis identified candidate immune exposures from TCR beta sequences and from how often those sequences occurred across donors. Besides the first cohort of approximately 670 subjects, a separate validation cohort made up of around 120 different subjects was used. The genetic ancestry cluster associated with self-reported Caucasian donors included roughly 84% of the 398 genotyped donors. HLA typing covered class I and class II loci at four-digit resolution. The study was designed to test whether signatures of past pathogen exposure could be identified by cataloging public T cell receptors. Four to six DR-DQ haplotypes were handled as single units for association and clustering, since linkage in the cohort was strong. The study used immunosequencing to profile the T cell repertoires of approximately 640 subjects and linked those repertoires to cytomegalovirus serostatus. All discovery cohort repertoires had been generated on a single sequencing platform. General study outcomes and caveats: HLA typing was unavailable for some donors at each locus, so association tests used only the typed subset. Fewer than 20 rarely observed V segments, including chromosome 9 orphons, were excluded from the earlier analysis of several hundred of the donors because counts were too low. The authors suggested that the approach could potentially be extended to other disease states and immunological phenotypes. The 87-base-pair reads could not distinguish some IMGT-functional V segments, including TRBV6-2 and TRBV6-3, so those segments were excluded. According to a later analysis, parvovirus B19, influenza, CMV and Epstein-Barr virus appeared linked to several top co-occurrence clusters. The study gave a list of 150 to 200 TCR beta chains associated with cytomegalovirus. Correlated functional status among segregating V segments might be attributable to linkage disequilibrium, but an unknown experimental factor could not be ruled out. A further reported finding was that TCR beta sequences accurately predicted the HLA-A and HLA-B alleles for most subjects in the first cohort. Roughly uniform sequencing depth across donors was assumed in presence/absence analyses, although this assumption may not hold. When HLA alleles, especially DR and DQ, strongly co-occurred, attributing TCR associations to individual alleles was difficult. Most TCR sequences were observed very rarely across donors, whereas some public TCRs were present in many individuals. Only TCR beta chains were sequenced in this cohort, and the absence of alpha or paired-chain data limited detectable features. In a later genetic analysis, fewer N-insertions in productive TCRs were reported among donors in an Asian-associated ancestry cluster than the approximately 670-donor mean. CMV serostatus was the only immune exposure information available for the cohort. At a false discovery rate of 0.05, a later analysis linked some 18,000 TCR beta sequences to specific HLA alleles. An association between a missense DCLRE1C variant and V-gene and J-gene trimming of TCR beta chains was found in a later genetic analysis and replicated in an independent cohort. A later analysis found that HLA-associated TCR beta chains were more clonally expanded and had lower generation probabilities than equally common non-associated chains. The classifier was reported to diagnose cytomegalovirus status with high specificity and sensitivity in both the original cohort and the validation cohort. A later analysis found that most CMV-associated TCR beta chains appeared HLA-restricted, with HLA associations seemingly driven largely by CMV exposure. In vitro tests confirmed that a few of the cytomegalovirus-associated TCR beta chains recognize cytomegalovirus antigens. According to a later analysis, TCR association rates differed among HLA loci, with DRB1 alleles showing the most associated TCRs and HLA-C alleles showing the fewest. In an earlier analysis of some 500 of the donors, most TCR beta V segments were observed in productive rearrangements about 90% or about 30% of the time, broadly matching IMGT annotations. The sequencing pipeline was judged likely to have produced a cluster of highly shared sequence variants as a technical artifact.

Measured from the cysteine to the phenylalanine, the CDR3 is 16 residues long. Only the CDR3 part of the read is kept: 48 bases, read in frame from the first base. At the junction V is shortened by 4 bases and J by 0 bases; bases outside the gene matches: 4. Based on the germline V gene (reference sequence), the CDR1 and CDR2 sequences are LNHDA and SQIVND. Library generation was performed with the immunoSEQ multiplex PCR assay. For the multiplex PCR, a mixture combining 60 forward primers for TCR Vbeta segments and 13 reverse primers for TCR Jbeta segments was used. Amplification of the CDR3 region of rearranged TCR beta genes was performed with a multiplex PCR assay on genomic DNA. Amplified TCR beta libraries were sequenced as 87-base-pair reads on the Illumina HiSeq System. In the original analysis: Across the 666 repertoires, a later analysis counted roughly 77 million unique TCR beta chains, approximately 12 million of which were shared by at least two donors. To remove PCR and sequencing errors, raw reads were error-corrected and collapsed into unique sequences using a nearest-neighbor algorithm that merged closely related sequences. CDR3 sequences were aligned to IMGT reference sequences to assign V, D and J gene segments. For a sequence to be retained, at least a six-nucleotide match to both a V gene segment and a J gene segment was required. A rearrangement was called productive if the CDR3 had no stop codons and remained in frame with V and J, and every other rearrangement was called non-productive. CDR3 was defined according to IMGT convention as the region running from the second conserved V-encoded cysteine to the conserved J-encoded phenylalanine. In an earlier analysis of more than 550 of the donors, sequences lacking an unambiguous match to a single V gene segment were excluded. An earlier analysis of approximately 590 of the donors classified V segments as functional when productive rearrangements were above 56.7% and as segregating when the standard deviation between donors was above 5%. A statistical classification framework was built for diagnosing cytomegalovirus status from the catalog of TCR beta chain sequences. A later analysis assigned V and J genes by comparing TCR nucleotide sequences with IMGT/GENE-DB human TR gene sequences. The TCRdist pipeline was used in a later analysis to assign CDR3 sequences and most-parsimonious VDJ recombination scenarios. In a later analysis, each TCR beta chain was defined by its CDR3 amino acid sequence together with its V-gene family, and reads lacking a unique V-gene family were excluded. To address suspected cross-contamination and a sequencing artifact, a later analysis removed 450 to 700 highly shared, low-generation-probability nucleotide sequences. For each public chain, a later analysis derived a clonal expansion index from normalized ranks of inferred template counts within each repertoire. In a later analysis, generation probabilities were computed with a VDJ recombination model fitted to out-of-frame rearrangements, and the resulting probabilities were checked against IGoR. Hypergeometric tests were used in a later analysis to score TCR-TCR, TCR-HLA and TCR-CMV co-occurrence, with a repertoire-size bias correction applied to the TCR pairs. A later analysis estimated false discovery rates by permuting HLA or CMV assignments 20 times. In a later analysis, co-occurring TCRs were grouped using DBSCAN, with TCRdist sequence similarity added in when clustering inside HLA-allele-positive subsets. Co-occurrence clustering excluded repertoires with fewer than 30,000 or more than 120,000 public chains, plus five with anomalous nucleotide sharing. TCRdb took over this immuneACCESS table, retaining in-frame rearrangements with V and J assigned. Such tables are incomplete; in checked studies, under half of the missing clones stem from an unresolved V gene, and the remainder is unexplained. For V, J and clone size, that table is used; D and trimming come from the DNA. The sample table records 97,000 or so clones; around 78% of these occur just once. Approximately 2.4% of the sample lies in the top ten.

A note on this clone: Its antigen is unknown. Base qualities were left out, and no much larger clone turns up one base away.

The cohort was made up of about 610 healthy bone marrow donors. At the time of sampling, every cohort member was nominally healthy, though immune exposures that went unrecorded were likely present. The donor tested CMV seronegative, placing the donor among the roughly 400 seronegative members of the cohort. A peripheral blood sample was collected from each donor, and TCR beta sequencing was performed on peripheral blood mononuclear cells. Genomic DNA was extracted from the blood cell samples with the Qiagen DNeasy Blood Extraction Kit. Sequencing was performed on PBMCs. The receptor comes from a man aged 35 to 55 in good health and CMV-seronegative. The chain uses TRBV19 and TRBJ2-1, and TRBD1 matches 9 of the central bases. The CDR3 corresponds to CASSRQGGGSYNEQFF. The nucleotide sequence is given as TGTGCCAGTAGTAGACAGGGGGGAGGCTCCTACAATGAGCAGTTCTTC.